The next 25 T cell receptor beta chains were all read from a single sample in a study of T-cell reconstitution after alpha-beta-depleted transplantation in children (dated by TCRdb to the mid-2010s). Receptor amplification or capture employed PCR. The sequencer was an Illumina HiSeq 2500. Molecular barcoding was employed in the preparation of TCR libraries, with unique molecular identifiers being used to normalize TCRbeta repertoire quantification. TCRdb reprocessing: public reads trimmed at Q25 with fastp, clones called with MiXCR, in-frame beta chains kept. Entries that share a CDR3 protein sequence are merged under the most common genes and DNA. Counted in this sample were about 440,000 distinct CDR3 sequences; over 40% of them appeared once. The ten largest clones represent 27% of the sample. The treatment or condition label, as the study defines it: allogeneic hematopoietic cell transplantation with graft depleted of TCRalphabeta T cells and CD19 B cells.

The material was PBMCs, obtained before TCRalphabeta/CD19-depleted stem cell transplant. These receptors originate from a girl under 10 years old with aplastic anemia, due to receive a stem cell transplant.

V gene TRBV10-1 combines with J gene TRBJ2-2; D tentatively reads TRBD1 or TRBD2 (5 bases each). Trimming left V 3 bases short and J 5 bases short, with 7 bases between. The CDR3 consists of 13 residues. Germline-derived CDR1 and CDR2 are WNHNN and SYGVQD (reference sequence). CDR3 protein: CASSDRETGELFF. In DNA, the CDR3 is TGCGCCAGCAGTGACAGGGAGACCGGGGAGCTGTTTTTT.

Only one count was recorded for this clonotype. The chain recombines TRBV20-1 with TRBJ1-2; the match to TRBD1 covers 8 bases. This CDR3 comprises 14 residues. Trimming removed 3 bases from V and 0 bases from J; junction bases left unmatched: 3. The V gene's germline CDR1 is DFQATT and CDR2 SNEGSKA (reference sequence). Here the CDR3 DNA reads TGCAGTGCTAGGGACAGGGCTTCTAACTATGGCTACACCTTC. Its translation is CSARDRASNYGYTF.

This clonotype was seen many times. The chain has TRBV25-1 and TRBJ2-6, with 9 bases lining up with TRBD1. V was clipped by 4 bases and J by 0 bases; unmatched bases: 7. Germline V lookup: CDR1 MGHDK, CDR2 SYGVNS. This CDR3 has 18 residues. CDR3 bases: TGTGCCAGCAGTGCTTGGGACAGGGAAGACTCTGGGGCCAACGTCCTGACTTTC. Its protein is CASSAWDREDSGANVLTF.

This rearrangement joins TRBV12-3 or TRBV12-4 to TRBJ2-3; 8 positions match TRBD1. Trimming at V came to 3 bases and at J to 3 bases, leaving 8 bases not matched to a gene. The CDR3 contains 16 residues. CDR3 protein: CASSFLQGVRTDTQYF. The DNA of the CDR3 is TGTGCCAGCAGTTTTTTACAGGGGGTTCGTACAGATACGCAGTATTTT.

V is TRBV20-1 and J is TRBJ2-2, with D maybe TRBD1 (6 bases). Germline CDR1 DFQATT, CDR2 SNEGSKA (reference sequence). The V end was cut by 0 bases, the J end by 1 base, with 12 bases between. The CDR3 loop spans 16 amino acids. The CDR3 nucleotides read TGCAGTGCTAGAGATCTTGAGACAGGGAACACCGGGGAGCTGTTTTTT. Its translation is CSARDLETGNTGELFF.

There are a few counts of this clonotype. The chain couples TRBV19 to TRBJ2-7; D tentatively reads TRBD1 or TRBD2 (6 bases each). V was trimmed by 6 bases and J by 2 bases, leaving 14 bases between them. CDR1 LNHDA and CDR2 SQIVND come from the germline V gene (reference sequence). The CDR3 length is 14 residues. The CDR3 is CASRGGDTPYEQYF. The CDR3 DNA reads TGTGCCAGTAGGGGCGGGGACACCCCCTACGAGCAGTACTTC.

In this sample, this clonotype turned up a few times. The chain combines TRBV5-5 with TRBJ2-1; D possibly uses TRBD1 or TRBD2 (5 bases each). The germline gives CDR1 SGHKS, CDR2 YYEKEE (reference sequence). Trimming removed 3 bases from V and 7 bases from J, with 11 bases in between. The CDR3 has 13 residues. The CDR3 spells CASSWDPENEQFF. As DNA, the CDR3 is TGTGCCAGCAGCTGGGACCCCGAGAATGAGCAGTTCTTC.

Ten or more counts support this clonotype. The chain recombines TRBV5-1 with TRBJ1-4, with D maybe TRBD1 (5 bases). Germline V gene lookup returns CDR1 SGHRS and CDR2 YFSETQ. Deletions cut 3 bases from V and 0 bases from J, with 6 bases between. The length of the CDR3 is 14 residues. DNA for the CDR3: TGCGCCAGCAGCTGGACAACAACTAATGAAAAACTGTTTTTT. Translation: CASSWTTTNEKLFF.

The chain joins TRBV28 to TRBJ2-2; D may be TRBD1 (6 bases). Germline V gene lookup returns CDR1 MDHEN and CDR2 SYDVKM. V gave up 2 bases and J gave up 3 bases, with 7 bases separating them. CDR3 length: 14 amino acids. This CDR3 reads CASSLQGHTGELFF. CDR3 nucleotides: TGTGCCAGCAGTTTACAGGGGCACACCGGGGAGCTGTTTTTT. Drawing the rest from reference TRBV28 and TRBJ2-2, the complete variable domain is DVKVTQSSRYLVKRTGEKVFLECVQDMDHENMFWYRQDPGLGLRLIYFSYDVKMKEKGDIPEGYSVSREKKERFSLILESASTNQTSMYLCASSLQGHTGELFFGEGSRLTVL.

This clonotype was counted a few times. The chain links TRBV7-3 to TRBJ2-1; 10 nucleotides line up with TRBD2. Per the germline V gene, CDR1 is SGHTA and CDR2 is FQGTGA. CDR3 length: 16 amino acids. V dropped 5 bases and J dropped 6; count of bases not matched to a gene: 10. The CDR3 protein is CASSPTPRTSGNEQFF. The CDR3, as DNA: TGTGCCAGCAGCCCGACCCCCCGGACTAGCGGCAATGAGCAGTTCTTC.

The sample holds a few counts of this clonotype. V gene TRBV10-2 combines with J gene TRBJ1-5, with D maybe TRBD1 (5 bases). Looked up from germline, CDR1 is WSHSY and CDR2 is SAAADI. V lost 4 bases, J lost 0 bases, and 7 bases lay in between. The CDR3 is made up of 14 amino acids. In DNA form, the CDR3 reads TGCGCCAGCAGTGGGGGGTCTAGCAATCAGCCCCAGCATTTT. It specifies CASSGGSSNQPQHF.

This clonotype was detected a few times. The rearrangement uses TRBV7-2 and TRBJ2-1; 8 bases agree with TRBD2. J lost 6 bases, V lost 0 bases, and 7 bases had no gene match. CDR1 and CDR2 (germline): SGHTA, FQGNSA. The CDR3 contains 16 residues. The CDR3 reads CASSLARVAGPNEQFF. DNA of the CDR3: TGTGCCAGCAGCTTAGCGCGGGTAGCGGGACCCAATGAGCAGTTCTTC.

The CDR3 is CASRSQAGQTLGDEQFF. CDR3 DNA: TGTGCCAGCAGAAGTCAAGCGGGACAAACTTTAGGCGATGAGCAGTTCTTC. This sequence joins TRBV7-9 and TRBJ2-1; D perhaps matches TRBD2 (7 bases). In germline, CDR1 is SEHNR, CDR2 FQNEAQ (reference sequence). The V and J ends lost 6 bases and 8 bases respectively, with 26 bases between them. The CDR3 covers 17 residues.

The rearrangement links TRBV20-1 to TRBJ2-5; D remains unclear. V dropped 5 bases and J dropped 2 bases, with 12 bases sitting between them. The CDR3 totals 13 residues. CDR1 is DFQATT and CDR2 is SNEGSKA in the germline V gene (reference sequence). CDR3 sequence (DNA): TGCAGTGCTGTATACAGAATACAAGAGACCCAGTACTTC. Translated, it gives CSAVYRIQETQYF.

This clonotype was detected only a few times. The gene calls are TRBV20-1 and TRBJ1-1; no firm D call. V was shortened by 2 bases and J by 11 bases, with 9 bases between the two germline ends. CDR1 and CDR2 (germline): DFQATT, SNEGSKA (reference sequence). This CDR3 has 10 amino acids. CDR3 sequence: CSARRGDAFF. In DNA, the CDR3 is TGCAGTGCTAGACGGGGTGACGCTTTCTTT.

This clonotype was picked up many times. The gene calls are TRBV20-1 and TRBJ2-5, with TRBD2 as a possible D gene (6 bases). Trimming cost V 3 bases and J 4 bases, with 18 bases left between them. Germline CDR1 reads DFQATT; CDR2 reads SNEGSKA (reference sequence). This CDR3 is built from 15 residues. This chain's CDR3 is CSAREMTRGGETQYF. DNA for the CDR3: TGCAGTGCTAGGGAAATGACTAGGGGCGGAGAGACCCAGTACTTC.

The chain couples TRBV5-5 to TRBJ2-1; 14 positions match TRBD2. The germline gives CDR1 SGHKS, CDR2 YYEKEE (reference sequence). The CDR3 totals 15 residues. Trimming took 3 bases from V and 9 from J; bases not matched to a gene: 5. CDR3 in DNA: TGTGCCAGCAGCTGGGGGACTAGCGGGAGCAGTGAGCAGTTCTTC. Protein sequence: CASSWGTSGSSEQFF.

The gene calls are TRBV3-1 and TRBJ2-1; 8 nucleotides match TRBD2. CDR1 and CDR2 from the germline V gene are LGHDT and YNNKEL (reference sequence). The CDR3 runs to 16 residues. V gave up 4 bases and J gave up 0 bases; unmatched junction bases: 5. Written as DNA, the CDR3 is TGTGCCAGCAGCCCCTGGGCGGGGGGCTCCTACAATGAGCAGTTCTTC. It translates to CASSPWAGGSYNEQFF.

The V gene is TRBV11-1, the J gene TRBJ2-7; 9 bases are a match to TRBD1. The germline V gene has CDR1 SGHAT and CDR2 FQDESV (reference sequence). The CDR3 runs to 18 residues. The V and J ends lost 5 bases and 4 bases, in that order; junction bases with no gene match: 18. The CDR3 spells CASSPATPDRGKYYEQYF. CDR3 DNA: TGTGCCAGCAGCCCAGCTACCCCCGACAGGGGGAAGTATTACGAGCAGTACTTC.

This clonotype was detected only a few times. The chain is built from TRBV10-2 and TRBJ2-3; D is unresolved. Between the trimmed V and J ends, which lost 3 bases and 1 base, there was a span of 8 bases. Germline V CDR1 and CDR2: WSHSY, SAAADI. CDR3 length: 14 residues. The CDR3 DNA reads as TGCGCCAGCAGTGATAAGCGCGGCACAGATACGCAGTATTTT. This gives the protein CASSDKRGTDTQYF.

There are a few counts of this clonotype. V and J are TRBV5-4 and TRBJ2-1; D unresolved. The germline gives CDR1 SGHNT, CDR2 YYREEE (reference sequence). This CDR3 has 14 residues. Deletions cut 2 bases from V and 3 bases from J, with 9 bases between. CDR3 sequence (DNA): TGTGCCAGCAGCTTATCTAGGGACTACAATGAGCAGTTCTTC. It translates to CASSLSRDYNEQFF.

The V and J genes are TRBV7-2 and TRBJ2-3, with 10 bases matching TRBD2. The CDR3 is 17 amino acids. The J segment lost 3 bases and the V segment lost 5 bases, leaving 11 bases of the junction unmatched. Germline-derived CDR1 and CDR2 are SGHTA and FQGNSA. In DNA form, the CDR3 reads TGTGCCAGCAGCCCCCCCGGGGTAGCGGGGGGTACAGATACGCAGTATTTT. Translation: CASSPPGVAGGTDTQYF.

This chain uses TRBV20-1 with TRBJ2-6, with TRBD2 matching 9 bases. CDR3 length: 17 amino acids. The junction had 10 bases not matched to a gene; V was cut back by 6 bases and J by 1 base. Per germline, CDR1 DFQATT and CDR2 SNEGSKA (reference sequence). The CDR3 loop is CSARLAGAKSGANVLTF. The CDR3 DNA is TGCAGTGCCCGTTTAGCGGGAGCTAAATCTGGGGCCAACGTCCTGACTTTC.

This clonotype was picked up a small number of times. V is TRBV7-2 and J is TRBJ2-1; unclear D gene. V was pared by 5 bases and J by 8 bases, with 7 bases between. Germline V lookup: CDR1 SGHTA, CDR2 FQGNSA. This CDR3 has 11 amino acids. This chain's CDR3 is CASSMYDEQFF. CDR3 coding DNA: TGTGCCAGCAGCATGTACGATGAGCAGTTCTTC.

This clonotype was seen a handful of times. The chain couples TRBV7-9 to TRBJ1-1; 9 nucleotides align to TRBD1. This CDR3 is built from 16 residues. Germline CDR1 reads SEHNR; CDR2 reads FQNEAQ (reference sequence). V lost 7 bases and J lost 1; bases outside the gene matches: 10. CDR3 nucleotides: TGTGCCAGCACTAAACAGGGGGCAGGTGGGAACACTGAAGCTTTCTTT. It codes for CASTKQGAGGNTEAFF. The whole variable domain, filled in from reference TRBV7-9 and TRBJ1-1, reads DTGVSQNPRHKITKRGQNVTFRCDPISEHNRLYWYRQTLGQGPEFLTYFQNEAQLEKSRLLSDRFSAERPKGSFSTLEIQRTEQGDSAMYLCASTKQGAGGNTEAFFGQGTRLTVV.